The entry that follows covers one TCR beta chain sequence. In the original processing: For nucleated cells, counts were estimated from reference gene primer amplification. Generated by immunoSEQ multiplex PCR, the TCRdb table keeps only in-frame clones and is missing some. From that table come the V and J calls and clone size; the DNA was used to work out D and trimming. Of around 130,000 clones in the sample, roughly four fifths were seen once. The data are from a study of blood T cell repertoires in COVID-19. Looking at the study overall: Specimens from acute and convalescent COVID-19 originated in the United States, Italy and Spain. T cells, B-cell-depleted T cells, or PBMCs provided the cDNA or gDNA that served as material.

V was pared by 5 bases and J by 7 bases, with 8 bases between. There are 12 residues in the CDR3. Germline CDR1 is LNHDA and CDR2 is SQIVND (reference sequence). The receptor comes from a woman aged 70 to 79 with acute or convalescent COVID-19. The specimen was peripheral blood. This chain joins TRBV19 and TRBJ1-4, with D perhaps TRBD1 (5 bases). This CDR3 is CASSGAGEKLFF. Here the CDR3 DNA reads TGTGCCAGTAGTGGGGCAGGTGAAAAACTGTTTTTT.